This T cell receptor beta chain was recorded in a study of blood T cell repertoires in COVID-19. With 0 bases clipped from V and 10 bases from J, the junction kept 4 bases outside the gene matches. The CDR3 is 14 amino acids. Germline V gene sequence: CDR1 SGHNT, CDR2 YYREEE (reference sequence). Sequencing used immunoSEQ multiplex PCR; TCRdb keeps in-frame clones, though not all of them. The sample shows around 270,000 clones, approximately 85% of them seen only once. The receptor was isolated from a woman aged 25 to 45 who had recovered from COVID-19. The sample comprised PBMCs or T cells enriched from blood (not recorded which). This chain joins TRBV5-4 and TRBJ1-6; 7 nucleotides agree with TRBD1. The CDR3 sequence: CASSLDRGGSPLHF. Written as DNA, the CDR3 is TGTGCCAGCAGCTTGGACAGGGGAGGATCACCCCTCCACTTT.